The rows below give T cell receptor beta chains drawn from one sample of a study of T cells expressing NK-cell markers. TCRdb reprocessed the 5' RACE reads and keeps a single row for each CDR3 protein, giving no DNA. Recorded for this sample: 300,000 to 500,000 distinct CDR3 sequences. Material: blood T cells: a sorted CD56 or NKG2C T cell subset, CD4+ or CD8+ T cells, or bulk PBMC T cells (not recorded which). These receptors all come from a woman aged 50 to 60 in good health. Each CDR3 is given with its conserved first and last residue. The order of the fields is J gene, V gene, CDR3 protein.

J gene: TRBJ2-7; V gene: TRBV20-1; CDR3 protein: CSALATGGGVSYEQYF
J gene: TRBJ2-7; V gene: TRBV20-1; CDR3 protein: CSAMGWGDYEQYF
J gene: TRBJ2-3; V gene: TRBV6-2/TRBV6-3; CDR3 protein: CASSPWGGDADTQYF
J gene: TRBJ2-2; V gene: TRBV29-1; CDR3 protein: CSVDKRGLTGELFF
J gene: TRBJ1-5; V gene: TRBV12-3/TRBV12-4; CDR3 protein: CASSFLRGGQPQHF
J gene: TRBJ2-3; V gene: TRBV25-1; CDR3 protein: CASSGLQGGDTQYF
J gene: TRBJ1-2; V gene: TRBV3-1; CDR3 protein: CASSQEPGLGYTF
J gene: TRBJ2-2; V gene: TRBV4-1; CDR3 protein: CASSQTSGRAGELFF
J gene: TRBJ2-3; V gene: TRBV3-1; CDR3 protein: CASSHLRGDTQYF
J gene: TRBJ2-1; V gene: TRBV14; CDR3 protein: CASSHGLRHEQFF
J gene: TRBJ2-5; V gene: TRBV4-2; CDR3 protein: CASSQDFEIQGTQYF
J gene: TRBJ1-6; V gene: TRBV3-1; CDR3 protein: CASSPYRNSPLHF